This T cell receptor beta chain was recovered during a study of shared clonotypes between healthy human individuals. Details on this clone: Its target is unknown.

Study-wide findings and caveats: For naive CD4 cells, roughly 5.5% of clonotypes were shared across a handful of donors.

In germline, CDR1 is MDHEN, CDR2 SYDVKM. V was shortened by 2 bases and J by 10 bases, with 9 bases between the two germline ends. This CDR3 is 13 amino acids long. The assay was immunoSEQ multiplex PCR, and TCRdb's table has in-frame clones only and misses some. The sample records roughly 2,500,000 clones, 80% to 95% being singletons. What was sequenced was naive CD4+ T cells from PBMCs. Subset in this sample: CD45RA+ positively selected. The TCR was taken from a man younger than 35 in good health. Some clones in this sample may be carry-over from other donors' samples. The chain employs TRBV28 and TRBJ1-6; D remains unclear. This CDR3 is CASSLVAQSPLHF. The CDR3, as DNA: TGTGCCAGCAGTTTAGTCGCCCAATCACCCCTCCACTTT.